The clone carrying this T cell receptor (beta chain) was counted once. Its target is unknown. The data were obtained in a study of cytomegalovirus exposure and HLA in healthy donors. Study outcomes and limitations: When a later analysis was performed, an Asian-associated ancestry cluster reportedly had fewer N-insertions than the roughly 700-donor mean.

Use of 60 Vbeta and 13 Jbeta primers characterized the PCR. Assay: immunoSEQ multiplex PCR; the TCRdb copy retains only in-frame clones and omits some. The sample records about 92,000 clones, over 75% being singletons. Trimming removed 6 bases from V and 4 bases from J; junction bases left unmatched: 4. Germline-derived CDR1 and CDR2 are SGHNT and YYREEE (reference sequence). The CDR3 consists of 14 residues. The sequencing input was PBMCs. This receptor was taken from a man younger than 35 in good health and CMV-seronegative. The chain couples TRBV5-4 to TRBJ2-2; 9 nucleotides line up with TRBD2. The chain's CDR3 is CASKGGGATGELFF. In DNA form, the CDR3 reads TGTGCCAGCAAAGGCGGGGGGGCCACCGGGGAGCTGTTTTTT.